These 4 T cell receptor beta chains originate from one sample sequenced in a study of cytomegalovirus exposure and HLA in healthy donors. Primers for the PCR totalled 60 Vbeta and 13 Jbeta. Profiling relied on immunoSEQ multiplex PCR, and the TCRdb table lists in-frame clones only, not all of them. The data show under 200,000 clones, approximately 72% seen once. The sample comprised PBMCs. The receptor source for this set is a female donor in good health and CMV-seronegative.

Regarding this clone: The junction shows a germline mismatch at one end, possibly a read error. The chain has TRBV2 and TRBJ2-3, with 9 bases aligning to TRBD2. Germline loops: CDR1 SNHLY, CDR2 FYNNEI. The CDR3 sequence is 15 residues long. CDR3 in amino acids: CAGRLSGGRTDTQYF. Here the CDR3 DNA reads TGTGCCGGCAGACTTAGCGGGGGCCGCACAGATACGCAGTATTTT.

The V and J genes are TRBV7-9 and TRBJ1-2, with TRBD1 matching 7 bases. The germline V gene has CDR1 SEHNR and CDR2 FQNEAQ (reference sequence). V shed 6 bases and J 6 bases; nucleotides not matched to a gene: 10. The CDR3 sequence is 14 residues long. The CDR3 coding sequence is TGTGCCAGCAGTAACAGGGCGCAGGGGGATGGCTACACCTTC. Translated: CASSNRAQGDGYTF. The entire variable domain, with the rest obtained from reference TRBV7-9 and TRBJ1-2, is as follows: DTGVSQNPRHKITKRGQNVTFRCDPISEHNRLYWYRQTLGQGPEFLTYFQNEAQLEKSRLLSDRFSAERPKGSFSTLEIQRTEQGDSAMYLCASSNRAQGDGYTFGSGTRLTVV.

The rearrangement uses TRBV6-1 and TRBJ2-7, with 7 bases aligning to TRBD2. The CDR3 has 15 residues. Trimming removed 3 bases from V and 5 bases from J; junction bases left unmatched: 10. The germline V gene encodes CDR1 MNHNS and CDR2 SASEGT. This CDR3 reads CASSESGAVPHEQYF. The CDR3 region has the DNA TGTGCCAGCAGTGAGAGCGGGGCCGTACCCCACGAGCAGTACTTC.

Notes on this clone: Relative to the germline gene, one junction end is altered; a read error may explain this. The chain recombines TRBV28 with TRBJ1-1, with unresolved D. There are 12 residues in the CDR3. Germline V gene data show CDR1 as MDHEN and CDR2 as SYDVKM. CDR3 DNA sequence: TGTGCCAGCAGACTCGGCCGGTTGATAGCTCTCTTT. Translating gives CASRLGRLIALF.